The 2 T cell receptor beta chains reported below all come from one sample, sequenced in a study of T cell responses to AZD1222 COVID-19 vaccine. Here immunoSEQ multiplex PCR was the method, and the copy in TCRdb shows in-frame clones only, minus some. The sample has about 270,000 clones, 90% to 95% seen once. The starting material was peripheral blood, obtained 28 days after the second AZD1222 dose. These receptors were obtained from an adult who received the AZD1222 COVID-19 vaccine.

This chain joins TRBV13 and TRBJ2-1; the match to TRBD2 covers 8 bases. CDR1 PRHDT and CDR2 FYEKMQ come from the germline V gene (reference sequence). V lost 3 bases, J lost 13 bases, and 11 bases stayed unmatched. The CDR3 is made up of 14 amino acids. The CDR3 region is CASSFYGGGRLQFF. In DNA, the CDR3 is TGTGCCAGCAGCTTTTATGGCGGGGGGAGGCTCCAGTTCTTC.

This chain connects TRBV4-1 to TRBJ1-4, with D perhaps TRBD1 (5 bases). Germline lookup yields CDR1 MGHRA and CDR2 YSYEKL. The length of the CDR3 is 17 residues. V shed 0 bases and J shed 0 bases, with 11 bases lying between them. In nucleotides, the CDR3 is TGCGCCAGCAGCCAAGAGGAGGGACGGGCAACTAATGAAAAACTGTTTTTT. It yields the protein CASSQEEGRATNEKLFF.